This T cell receptor beta chain was identified during a study of blood T cell repertoires in COVID-19. Across the study: Sample material is recorded as cDNA or gDNA derived from T cells, B-cell-depleted T cells, or PBMCs.

V shed 2 bases, J shed 3 bases, and the junction held 3 bases outside the gene matches. This CDR3 has 15 residues. Germline V gene sequence: CDR1 SGHDN, CDR2 FVKESK. Sequenced by immunoSEQ multiplex PCR; TCRdb stores in-frame clones only, minus some. Found here are about 190,000 clones, around 82% of them singletons; the top ten hold 4.5% to 6.5%. V usage is TRBV14 and J usage is TRBJ2-3, with 9 nucleotides matching TRBD2. This sequence was found in an older woman with acute COVID-19. Specimen: PBMCs or T cells enriched from blood (not recorded which). CDR3 coding DNA: TGTGCCAGCAGCCAATCGCTAGCGGGGACAGATACGCAGTATTTT. Protein sequence: CASSQSLAGTDTQYF.